The clone carrying this T cell receptor beta chain was observed once. This specimen comes from a study of T cell changes during pregnancy in multiple sclerosis. TCRdb's table, derived via immunoSEQ multiplex PCR, lists solely in-frame clones and lacks some. The table lists approximately 93,000 clones, around 93% of them singletons. The CDR3 extends over 17 amino acids. V lost 5 bases to trimming and J lost 3 bases; unmatched junction nucleotides: 14. Germline V lookup: CDR1 SGHTA, CDR2 FQGNSA. J is TRBJ1-1 and V is TRBV7-2, with TRBD1 matching over 8 bases. The source is a female donor in good health, enrolled as a control in a pregnancy study. The specimen was peripheral blood, collected in the first trimester of pregnancy. The CDR3 protein is CASSHRTGRLRDTEAFF. In DNA form, the CDR3 reads TGTGCCAGCAGCCATCGGACAGGGCGACTAAGGGACACTGAAGCTTTCTTT.